Given below is one T cell receptor beta chain in context. Its target antigen remains unknown. Base qualities were left out, and no much larger clone turns up one base away. Unstimulated PBMCs, after thawing, were stained for CD3, CD4 and CD8 and then FACS-sorted into CD3+CD4+ and CD3+CD8+ populations. Each of the 8 studied subjects was randomized to immunosuppression withdrawal. The Qiagen DNeasy Blood and Tissue Kit was used to isolate genomic DNA. This sample stems from a study of T cell clones after liver transplantation (dated by TCRdb to the late 2010s). With respect to the entire study: The samples were obtained from ITN030ST, a randomized trial that attempted immunosuppression withdrawal within 2 years after liver transplantation. To count as tolerant, a recipient had to stay completely off immunosuppression for at least one year without liver enzymes climbing beyond twice the upper limit of normal. Donor-reactive T cell clones were identified by TCRbeta sequencing following a pre-transplant mixed lymphocyte reaction and were subsequently tracked in post-transplant blood. The studied cohort comprised 8 liver transplant recipients, 3 classified as tolerant and 5 as non-tolerant. The subjects received no induction therapy and were kept on standard immunosuppression until randomization at 12-24 months post-transplant. Blood samples were collected pre-transplant, then pre-randomization ahead of withdrawal, and finally post-randomization once withdrawal had either been completed or failed. Third party-reactive TCRbeta sequences were also identified from pre-transplant MLRs to serve as an antigen-independent comparator for donor-reactive sequences. Three of the eight recipients were HCV-positive; the others were transplanted for non-autoimmune, non-viral indications.

Study-wide findings and limitations: In most of the 8 subjects, regardless of tolerance or HCV status, circulating donor-reactive CD4 TCRbeta sequences dropped significantly post-transplant. In a couple of subjects, low numbers of available donor cells limited the measurable donor-reactive repertoire. Conclusions were preliminary, limited by small, heterogeneous patient numbers and non-standardized post-transplant time points. When repertoire turnover was accounted for, significantly reduced detection of donor-reactive sequences was found in 7 of 8 subjects for CD4 and in 8 of 8 subjects for CD8. Because no allograft tissue specimens were available, donor-reactive T cells may have migrated into the graft instead of being deleted. A greater decline was seen for donor-reactive sequences than for third party-reactive sequences, suggesting partial antigen-specific deletion unrelated to withdrawal success.

High-throughput TCRbeta CDR3 sequencing of frozen genomic DNA was performed by immunoSEQ, with PCR amplification, mapping, bias correction and internal controls included. The study's own analysis went as follows. Productive rearrangements were kept, and unique TCRbeta sequences were defined by CDR3 nucleotide sequence plus V and J gene. Donor-reactive sequences required at least 5-fold expansion in CFSE-low cells versus unstimulated pre-transplant cells and at least 0.01% frequency. Minimum frequency thresholds were set for each subject based on the unstimulated sample with the lowest template count, ensuring at least 90% detection power. Jensen-Shannon divergence between the top 1000 TCRbeta sequences post-transplant and pre-transplant was used to measure repertoire turnover. Changes in detection of donor-reactive sequences were assessed with two-sided Fisher's exact tests. Here the immuneACCESS table is served through TCRdb, limited to in-frame sequences with V and J called. Missing clones are a known gap in these copies; in checked studies unresolved V genes cover under half, and the rest lacks a known reason. For V, J and clone size, that table is used; D and trimming come from the DNA. Present in this sample are tens of thousands of clones, roughly 80% of which were seen just once. The top ten clonotypes cover roughly 33% of the sample.

From a lookup of the germline V gene, CDR1 and CDR2 are MDHEN and SYDVKM. At the junction V is shortened by 5 bases and J by 12 bases; bases outside the gene matches: 4. Its CDR3 holds 13 amino acids, cysteine through phenylalanine. Kept here is only the CDR3 DNA, which spans 39 bases and is read in frame from base 1. This sequence originates from a human patient who received a liver transplant. Post transplant, some T cells may arise from the graft donor. The rearranged chain carries TRBV28 and TRBJ1-6; TRBD1 fits 10 bases in the junction. Sequencing used CD8+ T cells from blood, obtained around 52 months after liver transplant. The CDR3 reads as follows: CASSVRTGGPLHF. The DNA sequence is TGTGCCAGCAGTGTACGGACAGGGGGACCCCTCCACTTT.